The entry that follows covers one T cell receptor (beta chain) sequence. Antigen: not known. The CDR3 loop spans 13 amino acids. The V and J ends lost 3 bases and 15 bases respectively, with 19 bases between them. From germline, CDR1 is SGHTA and CDR2 FQGNSA. The data are from a study of cytomegalovirus exposure and HLA in healthy donors. General study points: The study found most TCR sequences rare, yet found some public TCRs in many donors.

Sequencing used immunoSEQ multiplex PCR; TCRdb keeps in-frame clones, though not all of them. This table holds tens of thousands of clones, about 87% found once. This receptor was obtained from a woman younger than 35 in good health and CMV-seropositive. The genes are TRBV7-2 and TRBJ2-3; weak D call: TRBD2 (6 bases). The sequenced sample consisted of PBMCs. The CDR3 protein is CASSFDSDSGGYF. The CDR3 coding sequence is TGTGCCAGCAGCTTCGATTCGGACTCCGGGGGATATTTT. Complete variable domain (other parts from reference TRBV7-2 and TRBJ2-3): GAGVSQSPSNKVTEKGKDVELRCDPISGHTALYWYRQSLGQGLEFLIYFQGNSAPDKSGLPSDRFSAERTGGSVSTLTIQRTQQEDSAVYLCASSFDSDSGGYFGPGTRLTVL.